Listed below are T cell receptor beta chains from one sample, sequenced in a study of T cells after yellow fever vaccination. MiXCR was run by TCRdb on the 5' RACE reads, yielding one entry per CDR3 protein. The data contain hundreds of thousands of distinct CDR3 sequences, 9.5% to 15% of them seen just once; the ten biggest clones take up roughly 3%. The sequencing here drew on CD4+ T cells sorted from PBMCs, taken 15 days after the yellow fever booster vaccination. All receptors come from a man younger than 35 who received the YFV17D yellow fever vaccine. Each CDR3 is given with its conserved first and last residue. D genes are given only for firm matches. Size values are once, few and many counts, or a class for expanded clones, and some rows have none.

v_gene	j_gene	d_gene	abundance	CDR3nt	CDR3aa
TRBV5-1	TRBJ2-5	.	.	TGCGCCAGCAGCTTACTGACAAGCCAAGAGACCCAGTACTTC	CASSLLTSQETQYF
TRBV20-1	TRBJ1-4	.	.	TGCAGTGCTAGGGAGTGGACCGTGAATGAAAAACTGTTTTTT	CSAREWTVNEKLFF
TRBV5-1	TRBJ1-1	.	.	TGCGCCAGCAGCTTGTGGCCAGGCCGGGAATCCGCTGAAGCTTTCTTT	CASSLWPGRESAEAFF
TRBV9	TRBJ1-1	.	.	TGTGCCAGCAGCGTAGACATGATGAACACTGAAGCTTTCTTT	CASSVDMMNTEAFF
TRBV7-2	TRBJ1-5	.	.	TGTGCCAGCAGCCAGAGGCAGGGAGAGGCTCAGCCCCAGCATTTT	CASSQRQGEAQPQHF
TRBV5-1	TRBJ1-1	.	few	TGCGCCAGCAGCTTGGATTTGGGCCCGGGAGCTTTCTTT	CASSLDLGPGAFF
TRBV7-2	TRBJ1-5	.	.	TGTGCCAGCAGCTTAGAGCTAAGTCAGCCCCAGCATTTT	CASSLELSQPQHF
TRBV29-1	TRBJ2-5	.	.	TGCAGCGTTGTACAGAACCAAGAGACCCAGTACTTC	CSVVQNQETQYF
TRBV6-6	TRBJ1-2	TRBD1	many	TGTGCCGGCGACAGGGGCGGCTATGGCTACACCTTC	CAGDRGGYGYTF
TRBV7-2	TRBJ2-7	.	.	TGTGCCAGCAGCGTCCGGCCAGGCAACTCCTACGAGCAGTACTTC	CASSVRPGNSYEQYF
TRBV5-5	TRBJ2-5	TRBD2	few	TGTGCCAGCAGCCGGGAAGCGGGACGGGTTGAGACCCAGTACTTC	CASSREAGRVETQYF
TRBV4-2	TRBJ2-5	.	.	TGTGCCAGCAGCCCAGCCCAGGTCGCGGAGACCCAGTACTTC	CASSPAQVAETQYF
TRBV5-1	TRBJ2-1	.	.	TGCGCCAGCAGCTTGGTTCAGGGAGAATACAATGAGCAGTTCTTC	CASSLVQGEYNEQFF
TRBV18	TRBJ2-2	.	.	TGTGCCAGCTCACCACGTAAAGGGAGTCCCACCGGGGAGCTGTTTTTT	CASSPRKGSPTGELFF
TRBV7-9	TRBJ2-3	.	once	TGTGCCAGCAGCTTAACAGACACTTCCACAGATACGCAGTATTTT	CASSLTDTSTDTQYF
TRBV18	TRBJ1-6	.	few	TGTGCCAGCTCACCGGCTTCCTATAATTCACCCCTCCACTTT	CASSPASYNSPLHF
TRBV2	TRBJ2-3	TRBD1	few	TGTGCCAGCTCAAAACAGGGGGCCCCCGATACGCAGTATTTT	CASSKQGAPDTQYF
TRBV7-2	TRBJ2-2	TRBD2	.	TGTGCCAGCAGCTTAGCATTAGCGGGGTCCGGGGAGCTGTTTTTT	CASSLALAGSGELFF
TRBV18	TRBJ1-3	.	few	TGTGCCAGCTCGCAGGGTTCAGGCCCTGGAAACACCATATATTTT	CASSQGSGPGNTIYF
TRBV5-1	TRBJ2-3	.	few	TGCGCCAGCAGCTTGGCGCGATCTAGCACAGATACGCAGTATTTT	CASSLARSSTDTQYF
TRBV19	TRBJ1-2	.	.	TGTGCCAGTAGTATGGTTCAACAGGTCCGAGGCTATGGCTACACCTTC	CASSMVQQVRGYGYTF
TRBV27	TRBJ1-1	.	.	TGTCACACGTCGAAAAGAGAGAACACTGAAGCTTTCTTT	CHTSKRENTEAFF